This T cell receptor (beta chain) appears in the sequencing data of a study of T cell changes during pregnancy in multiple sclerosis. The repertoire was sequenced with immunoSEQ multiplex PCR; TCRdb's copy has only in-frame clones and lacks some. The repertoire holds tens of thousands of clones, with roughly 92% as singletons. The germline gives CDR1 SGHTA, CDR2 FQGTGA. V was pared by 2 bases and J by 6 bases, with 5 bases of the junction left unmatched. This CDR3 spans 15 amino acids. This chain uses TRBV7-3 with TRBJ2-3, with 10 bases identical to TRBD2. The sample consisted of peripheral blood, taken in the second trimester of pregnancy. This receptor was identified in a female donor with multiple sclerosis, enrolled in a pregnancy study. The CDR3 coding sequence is TGTGCCAGCAGCTTAGGAGCGGGGGGGCCCGATACGCAGTATTTT. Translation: CASSLGAGGPDTQYF.